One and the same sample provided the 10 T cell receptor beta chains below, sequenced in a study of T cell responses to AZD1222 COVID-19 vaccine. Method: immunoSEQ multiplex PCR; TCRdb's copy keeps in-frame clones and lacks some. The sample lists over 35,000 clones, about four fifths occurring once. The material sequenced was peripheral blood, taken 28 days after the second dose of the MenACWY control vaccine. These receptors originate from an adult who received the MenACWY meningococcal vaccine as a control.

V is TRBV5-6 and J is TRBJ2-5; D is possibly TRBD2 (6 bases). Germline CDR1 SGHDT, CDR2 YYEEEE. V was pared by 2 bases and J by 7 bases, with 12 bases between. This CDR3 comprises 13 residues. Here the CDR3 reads CASSFGTGGTQYF. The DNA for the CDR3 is TGTGCCAGCAGCTTTGGGACCGGGGGGACCCAGTACTTC.

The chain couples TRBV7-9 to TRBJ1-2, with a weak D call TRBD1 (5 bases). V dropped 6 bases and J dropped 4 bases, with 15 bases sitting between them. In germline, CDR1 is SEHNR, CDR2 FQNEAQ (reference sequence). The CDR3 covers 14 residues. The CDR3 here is CASRGTLRGYGYTF. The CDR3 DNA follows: TGTGCCAGCAGAGGGACTTTGCGGGGCTATGGCTACACCTTC.

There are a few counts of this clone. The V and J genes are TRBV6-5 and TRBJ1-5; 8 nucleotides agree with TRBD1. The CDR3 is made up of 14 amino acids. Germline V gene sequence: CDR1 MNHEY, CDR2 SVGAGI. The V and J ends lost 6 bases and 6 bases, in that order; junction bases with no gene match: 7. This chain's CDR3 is CASSRQGIGQPQHF. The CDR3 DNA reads TGTGCCAGCAGCCGACAGGGGATCGGTCAGCCCCAGCATTTT.

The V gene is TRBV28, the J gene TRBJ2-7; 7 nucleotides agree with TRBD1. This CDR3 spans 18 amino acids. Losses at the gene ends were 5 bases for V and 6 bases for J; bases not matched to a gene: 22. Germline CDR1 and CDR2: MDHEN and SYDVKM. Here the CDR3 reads CASSLASVDRVRLTEQYF. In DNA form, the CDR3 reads TGTGCCAGCAGTCTCGCATCTGTAGACAGGGTTCGGCTTACCGAGCAGTACTTC.

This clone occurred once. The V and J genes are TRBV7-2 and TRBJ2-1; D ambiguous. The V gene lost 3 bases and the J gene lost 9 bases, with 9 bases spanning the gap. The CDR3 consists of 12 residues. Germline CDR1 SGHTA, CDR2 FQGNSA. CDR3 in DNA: TGTGCCAGCAGCTTCCACGGGCGTGAGCAGTTCTTC. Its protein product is CASSFHGREQFF.

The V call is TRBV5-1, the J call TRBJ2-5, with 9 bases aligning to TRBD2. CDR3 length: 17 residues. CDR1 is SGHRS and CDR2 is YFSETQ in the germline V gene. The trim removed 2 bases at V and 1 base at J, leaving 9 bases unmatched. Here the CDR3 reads CASSFLSGGLSQETQYF. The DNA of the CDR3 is TGCGCCAGCAGCTTCCTTAGCGGGGGCCTAAGCCAAGAGACCCAGTACTTC.

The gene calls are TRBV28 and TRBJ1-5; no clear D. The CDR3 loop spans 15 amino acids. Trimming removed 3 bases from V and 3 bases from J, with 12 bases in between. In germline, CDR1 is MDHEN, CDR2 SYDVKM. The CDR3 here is CASSFPLTPNQPQHF. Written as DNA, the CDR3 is TGTGCCAGCAGTTTTCCCCTGACTCCCAATCAGCCCCAGCATTTT.

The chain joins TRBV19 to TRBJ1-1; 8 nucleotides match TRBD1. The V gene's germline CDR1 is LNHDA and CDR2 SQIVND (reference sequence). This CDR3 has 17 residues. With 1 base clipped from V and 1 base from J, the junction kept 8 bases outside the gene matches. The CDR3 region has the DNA TGTGCCAGTAGTATAGCCAGGACAGGGTTCCGGAACACTGAAGCTTTCTTT. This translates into CASSIARTGFRNTEAFF.

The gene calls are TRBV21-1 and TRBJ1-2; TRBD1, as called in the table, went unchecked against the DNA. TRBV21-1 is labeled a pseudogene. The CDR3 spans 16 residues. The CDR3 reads CASSKVSVAHNYGYTF. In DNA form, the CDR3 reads TGTGCCAGCAGCAAAGTATCAGTGGCCCATAACTATGGCTACACCTTC.

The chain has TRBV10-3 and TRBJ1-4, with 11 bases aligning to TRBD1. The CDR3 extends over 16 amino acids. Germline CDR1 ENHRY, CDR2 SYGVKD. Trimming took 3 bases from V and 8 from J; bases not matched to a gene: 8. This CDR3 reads CAISDPGQGEGEKLFF. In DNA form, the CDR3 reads TGTGCCATCAGTGACCCGGGACAGGGGGAGGGAGAAAAACTGTTTTTT.